The next 29 T cell receptor beta chains were all read from a single sample in a study of regulatory T cells in long-lasting Graves disease (TCRdb year 2021). Per the publication, the time point label means: newly diagnosed GD, antithyroid drugs for less than 3 months. For both TCR sequencing and RNA sequencing, RNA was extracted from PBMCs in TRIzol. The method was multiplex PCR. The sequencing machine was an Illumina HiSeq 4000. TCR beta libraries were built with iRepertoire HTBI primers and Arm-PCR amplification of CDR3 regions. TCRdb itself trimmed the public reads at Q25 with fastp, ran MiXCR and retained productive beta chains. Every CDR3 protein is listed once, alongside the most common genes and DNA of its rows. This sample has 400,000 to 550,000 distinct CDR3 sequences in its table, and 16% of those were observed once. The ten top clones hold around 10% of the sample. The same sample was also studied in work on T cells in Graves' hyperthyroidism and ophthalmopathy.

The input for sequencing was peripheral blood mononuclear cells (PBMCs), taken at new diagnosis, from a patient treated with antithyroid drugs. These receptors were collected from a woman aged 25 to 39 with Graves disease. Donor details come from another sample of the same person, matched by shared clones.

This clonotype was counted ten times or more. The V call is TRBV6-4, the J call TRBJ2-7; 9 bases match TRBD1. Looked up from germline, CDR1 is MRHNA and CDR2 is SNTAGT. CDR3 length: 16 amino acids. J lost 5 bases, V lost 6 bases, and 14 bases had no gene match. The CDR3 reads CASRYKSGTGTDEQYF. The CDR3 DNA follows: TGTGCCAGCAGATACAAGTCCGGGACAGGGACTGACGAGCAGTACTTC.

The V call is TRBV20-1, the J call TRBJ2-3, with TRBD2 matching over 14 bases. With the DNA end fitting TRBJ2-5 better, the J assignment may be wrong. This CDR3 contains 15 residues. The germline V gene encodes CDR1 DFQATT and CDR2 SNEGSKA (reference sequence). The CDR3 protein is CSAETSGREEETQYF. CDR3 DNA: TGCAGTGCTGAGACTAGCGGGAGGGAGGAGGAGACCCAGTACTTC.

The V and J genes are TRBV20-1 and TRBJ1-6, with 8 bases identical to TRBD1. This CDR3 spans 13 amino acids. Trimming cost V 5 bases and J 10 bases; bases outside gene matches: 7. CDR1 is DFQATT, CDR2 SNEGSKA, per germline (reference sequence). The CDR3 bases are TGCAGTGCTCCGGACAGGGCTTTCTCACCCCTCCACTTT. Its protein product is CSAPDRAFSPLHF.

The table lists this clonotype with many counts. This rearrangement joins TRBV6-2 or TRBV6-3 to TRBJ2-1; D may correspond to TRBD1 or TRBD2 (6 bases each). The germline V gene encodes CDR1 MNHEY and CDR2 SVGEGT. Trimming cost V 7 bases and J 8 bases, with 21 bases left between them. The CDR3 contains 15 residues. For the CDR3, the DNA is TGTGCCAGCAACCCAGGGGACTTCCGCCTCGATGAGCAGTTCTTC. It translates to CASNPGDFRLDEQFF.

Comments on this clonotype: This likely came from a read error, as a far larger clone is one base away. The genes are TRBV6-2 or TRBV6-3 and TRBJ2-1, with D perhaps TRBD2 (6 bases). The CDR3 length is 16 residues. Looked up from germline, CDR1 is MNHEY and CDR2 is SVGEGT. Trimming pared 5 bases from V and 6 bases from J, leaving 20 bases between. In DNA form, the CDR3 reads TGTGCCAGCAGTGGGATGAGACTAGTTGATGTCAATGAGCAGTTCTTC. This translates into CASSGMRLVDVNEQFF.

With respect to this clonotype: A much larger clonotype is one base distant, so this may be a read error. CDR3 amino acids: CASSSVTGDGYTF. CDR3 coding DNA: TGTGCCAGCAGTTCGGTAACAGGGGATGGCTACACCTTC. V usage is TRBV6-5 and J usage is TRBJ1-2; 7 bases are a match to TRBD1. The CDR3 sequence is 13 residues long. Per the germline V gene, CDR1 is MNHEY and CDR2 is SVGAGI. V lost 4 bases and J lost 6; bases outside the gene matches: 5.

This clonotype came up many times. As DNA, the CDR3 is TGTGCCAGCAGCCAAGATAGTAGCAGTACTGGGGCCAACGTCCTGACTTTC. Amino acid sequence: CASSQDSSSTGANVLTF. This chain connects TRBV3-1 to TRBJ2-6; D gene unclear. The CDR3 has 17 amino acids. V was pared by 0 bases and J by 2 bases, with 11 bases between. Germline V gene data show CDR1 as LGHDT and CDR2 as YNNKEL (reference sequence).

On this clonotype: Here the CDR3 omits its conserved ending phenylalanine or tryptophan, so a read error is the likely source. It is unclear where the CDR3 begins or ends on the DNA, so no DNA is shown, and the CDR3 is as TCRdb lists it. The chain has TRBV7-9 and TRBJ2-4; the table calls TRBD1, which could not be checked here. The CDR3 region is 15 residues in length, termini included. From germline, CDR1 is SEHNR and CDR2 FQNEAQ (reference sequence). The CDR3 here is CASSPRTMGEQYFGP.

There are many counts of this clonotype. V and J are TRBV28 and TRBJ2-1, with D possibly being TRBD2 (6 bases). CDR1 is MDHEN, CDR2 SYDVKM, per germline. The CDR3 runs to 14 residues. Between the trimmed V and J ends, which lost 1 base and 12 bases, there was a span of 16 bases. The CDR3 DNA follows: TGTGCCAGCAGTTTATTCGCGGAGGGTTCAGGGCAGTTCTTC. It codes for CASSLFAEGSGQFF.

This clonotype has at least ten counts. This chain connects TRBV28 to TRBJ2-5, with 9 bases aligning to TRBD2. Germline V CDR1 and CDR2: MDHEN, SYDVKM. V lost 8 bases and J lost 3; bases outside the gene matches: 10. The CDR3 covers 15 residues. The CDR3 coding sequence is TGTGCCAGCCCCCGCTGGCGGGAGGGGGAAGAGACCCAGTACTTC. As protein: CASPRWREGEETQYF.

This clonotype was observed many times. V is TRBV27 and J is TRBJ2-7; maybe TRBD2 (6 bases). This CDR3 has 16 residues. The V gene's germline CDR1 is MNHEY and CDR2 SMNVEV (reference sequence). V was trimmed by 0 bases and J by 2 bases, leaving 14 bases between them. As DNA, the CDR3 is TGTGCCAGCAGTTTATCTTTCGCGGGACTTACCTACGAGCAGTACTTC. Translating gives CASSLSFAGLTYEQYF.

This clonotype was seen many times. V gene TRBV6-1 combines with J gene TRBJ1-2; tentative D call: TRBD1 (5 bases). V lost 7 bases and J lost 6, with 12 bases in between. There are 12 residues in the CDR3. Germline CDR1 reads MNHNS; CDR2 reads SASEGT. The CDR3 loop reads CASTRGVHGYTF. CDR3 nucleotides: TGTGCCAGCACCAGAGGGGTACATGGCTACACCTTC.

This clonotype was counted at least ten times. Here the CDR3 reads CSVLQGAHYEQYF. DNA of the CDR3: TGCAGTGTCCTCCAAGGGGCGCATTACGAGCAGTACTTC. The V and J genes are TRBV20-1 and TRBJ2-7; D perhaps matches TRBD1 (5 bases). This CDR3 is built from 13 residues. Germline values: CDR1 DFQATT, CDR2 SNEGSKA (reference sequence). Trimming removed 7 bases from V and 4 bases from J, with 17 bases in between.

This clonotype was counted many times. CDR3 in DNA: TGCGCCAGCAGCCAAGAGGAGAGCGCACGTGAAGCTTTCTTT. It encodes CASSQEESAREAFF. The V gene is TRBV4-1, the J gene TRBJ1-1, with no clear D. The length of the CDR3 is 14 residues. Germline CDR1 is MGHRA and CDR2 is YSYEKL. V was cut by 0 bases and J by 7 bases, with 12 bases left in between.

This clonotype came up many times. The chain combines TRBV20-1 with TRBJ2-2; the match to TRBD1 covers 10 bases. This CDR3 comprises 21 residues. Germline CDR1 DFQATT, CDR2 SNEGSKA (reference sequence). J lost 2 bases, V lost 5 bases, and 23 bases had no gene match. CDR3 bases: TGCAGTGCTCCAAATGCCCAACCGGGGACAGGGGAATTGGGAAACACCGGGGAGCTGTTTTTT. It specifies CSAPNAQPGTGELGNTGELFF.

This clonotype was seen ten or more times. The V and J genes are TRBV10-2 and TRBJ2-7, with TRBD1 as a possible D gene (5 bases). Deletions cut 4 bases from V and 7 bases from J, with 11 bases between. The CDR3 has 12 residues. Germline V gene data show CDR1 as WSHSY and CDR2 as SAAADI. CDR3 region: CASSVGRNEQYF. The CDR3 nucleotides read TGCGCCAGCAGTGTGGGGCGCAATGAGCAGTACTTC.

This clonotype was observed many times. V gene TRBV6-2 or TRBV6-3 combines with J gene TRBJ2-1; 8 nucleotides agree with TRBD1. The germline gives CDR1 MNHEY, CDR2 SVGEGT. Unmatched junction bases numbered 10, after V lost 7 bases and J lost 11 bases. This CDR3 spans 13 amino acids. CDR3 protein: CASKDQGAFKQFF. As DNA, the CDR3 is TGTGCCAGCAAGGATCAGGGGGCGTTTAAGCAGTTCTTC.

As regards this clonotype: A much larger clone lies one base from this, so it may be a read error. The chain joins TRBV11-2 to TRBJ1-1, with 7 bases matching TRBD1. Germline CDR1 and CDR2: SGHAT and FQNNGV. This CDR3 spans 19 amino acids. The DNA for the CDR3 is TGTGTCAGCAGCTCTCTACCGCAGGGGGAGGGGAATGGCGACACTGAAGCTTTCTTT. Its translation: CVSSSLPQGEGNGDTEAFF.

The rearrangement uses TRBV27 and TRBJ1-6; D remains ambiguous. Germline V gene sequence: CDR1 MNHEY, CDR2 SMNVEV (reference sequence). The length of the CDR3 is 12 residues. The V gene lost 6 bases and the J gene lost 6 bases, with 6 bases spanning the gap. CDR3 sequence: CASRGLNSPLHF. Here the CDR3 DNA reads TGTGCCAGCAGAGGCCTTAATTCACCCCTCCACTTT.

Comment on this clonotype: This could be a read error, since a much larger clone is one nucleotide away. The chain has TRBV28 and TRBJ2-1; 7 positions agree with TRBD2. The CDR3 is 17 amino acids. Germline V CDR1 and CDR2: MDHEN, SYDVKM. In nucleotides, the CDR3 is TGTGCGAGCACGGGCGGTAGGACTAGATTCTCCTACAATGAGCAGTTCTTC. This gives the protein CASTGGRTRFSYNEQFF. The entire variable domain, with the rest obtained from reference TRBV28 and TRBJ2-1, is as follows: DVKVTQSSRYLVKRTGEKVFLECVQDMDHENMFWYRQDPGLGLRLIYFSYDVKMKEKGDIPEGYSVSREKKERFSLILESASTNQTSMYLCASTGGRTRFSYNEQFFGPGTRLTVL.

This clonotype was observed at least ten times. The chain recombines TRBV5-1 with TRBJ2-1, with 7 bases matching TRBD2. J was trimmed by 6 bases and V by 0 bases; bases with no gene match: 6. This CDR3 has 15 residues. The germline V gene encodes CDR1 SGHRS and CDR2 YFSETQ. The CDR3 is CASSLDGGIINEQFF. DNA of the CDR3: TGCGCCAGCAGCTTGGACGGGGGGATTATCAATGAGCAGTTCTTC. The whole variable domain, filled in from reference TRBV5-1 and TRBJ2-1, reads KAGVTQTPRYLIKTRGQQVTLSCSPISGHRSVSWYQQTPGQGLQFLFEYFSETQRNKGNFPGRFSGRQFSNSRSEMNVSTLELGDSALYLCASSLDGGIINEQFFGPGTRLTVL.

This clonotype was observed many times. The V call is TRBV27, the J call TRBJ2-1; no reliable D call. The CDR3 contains 14 residues. Germline assignment: CDR1 MNHEY and CDR2 SMNVEV (reference sequence). Trimming removed 6 bases at V and 1 base at J, with 10 bases between. The CDR3 DNA sequence: TGTGCCAGCAGCTTAGGAGCTTCCTACAATGAGCAGTTCTTC. Its translation: CASSLGASYNEQFF.

Worth noting for this clonotype: It differs at one base from a far larger clone, so likely a read error. The chain recombines TRBV7-2 with TRBJ1-4; weak D call: TRBD1 (5 bases). V was trimmed by 1 base and J by 7 bases, leaving 16 bases between them. The CDR3 has 16 amino acids. Germline CDR1 reads SGHTA; CDR2 reads FQGNSA. The CDR3 loop is CASSLGTAGTGEKLFF. In nucleotides, the CDR3 is TGTGCCAGCAGCTTAGGGACCGCCGGAACAGGTGAAAAACTGTTTTTT.

The table lists this clonotype with many counts. V is TRBV11-1 and J is TRBJ2-5, with 8 nucleotides matching TRBD1. The CDR3 is made up of 13 amino acids. V was clipped by 11 bases and J by 5 bases; unmatched bases: 10. CDR1 SGHAT and CDR2 FQDESV come from the germline V gene (reference sequence). CDR3 DNA: TGTGCCTGTCGTGGACAGGGCGCCGAGACCCAGTACTTC. It encodes CACRGQGAETQYF.

As concerns this clonotype: With a much larger clone just one base away, this may be a read error. J is TRBJ2-7 and V is TRBV6-1, with no clear D. This CDR3 is built from 15 residues. Germline CDR1 is MNHNS and CDR2 is SASEGT. V dropped 1 base and J dropped 6 bases, with 16 bases sitting between them. In DNA form, the CDR3 reads TGTGCCAGCAGTGAAGTGGAGTCCCCGTCTTGCGAGCAGTACTTC. This gives the protein CASSEVESPSCEQYF.

This clonotype was seen at least ten times. The chain employs TRBV7-9 and TRBJ2-3; 12 nucleotides match TRBD2. This CDR3 has 15 amino acids. Germline V CDR1 and CDR2: SEHNR, FQNEAQ (reference sequence). J lost 8 bases, V lost 3 bases, and 6 bases had no gene match. The CDR3 nucleotides are TGTGCCAGCAGCTTGACTAGCGGGAGTGAGGGTACGCAGTATTTT. Translation gives CASSLTSGSEGTQYF.

This clonotype has more than one count but fewer than ten. The chain combines TRBV19 with TRBJ2-7; D is possibly TRBD2 (6 bases). Trimming cost V 4 bases and J 4 bases, with 20 bases left between them. Germline V gene sequence: CDR1 LNHDA, CDR2 SQIVND (reference sequence). The CDR3 runs to 16 residues. CDR3 loop: CASSKDAFNAGYEQYF. The DNA of the CDR3 is TGTGCCAGTAGTAAGGATGCATTCAACGCGGGATACGAGCAGTACTTC.

In this sample, this clonotype turned up many times. This rearrangement joins TRBV6-2 or TRBV6-3 to TRBJ2-7, with TRBD1 matching 7 bases. The CDR3 covers 15 residues. CDR1 and CDR2 from the germline V gene are MNHEY and SVGEGT. Germline trimming cut 0 bases from V and 3 bases from J; bases unmatched to any gene: 5. The CDR3 DNA reads as TGTGCCAGCAGTTACTCTGGGCAGGGGGTCTACGAGCAGTACTTC. Its translation is CASSYSGQGVYEQYF.

This clonotype was observed at least ten times. The chain has TRBV7-9 and TRBJ1-6, with 9 nucleotides matching TRBD1. This CDR3 is built from 14 residues. Germline-derived CDR1 and CDR2 are SEHNR and FQNEAQ (reference sequence). V was pared by 5 bases and J by 9 bases, with 5 bases of the junction left unmatched. The CDR3 is CASSGTGSASPLHF. CDR3 in DNA: TGTGCCAGCAGCGGGACAGGGTCGGCTTCACCCCTCCACTTT.